This T cell receptor beta chain appears in the sequencing data of a study of blood T cells in healthy people across ages. Through a sample-barcoded 5' primer and a J-beta primer mix, a second PCR was run for roughly 7 to 12 cycles. TCRdb independently ran MiXCR on the 5' RACE reads; one entry per CDR3 protein. Here the sample spans hundreds of thousands of distinct CDR3 sequences, more than 40% being singletons. CDR1 and CDR2 from the germline V gene are SQVTM and ANQGSEA. The CDR3 contains 13 residues. Deletions cut 7 bases from V and 9 bases from J, with 19 bases between. This chain uses TRBV29-1 with TRBJ2-1, with D possibly TRBD2 on 6 matching bases. Source material: blood. The source of this sequence is a woman in her sixties in good health. The CDR3 DNA reads TGCAGCGGGGCCGCGGGGCTTCATAGTGAGCAGTTCTTC. It encodes CSGAAGLHSEQFF.